The clone carrying this TCR beta chain was observed at least ten times. Antigen specificity is unknown. TCRdb recomputed calls from the PCR reads with MiXCR, one row per CDR3 protein. The sample carries about 500,000 distinct CDR3 sequences, around 23% recorded once. The sample originates from a study of molecular identifiers for immune sequencing clone quantification. Study-level information: Four of five splits of RNA from approximately 22,000 or 94,000 naive CD8 cells were sequenced in replicates. Study-level results: Same-barcode identical TCR molecules could make highly expanded clones look smaller than they are.

CDR3 size: 15 residues. The germline gives CDR1 SGHTA, CDR2 FQGNSA. V was cut by 1 base and J by 7 bases, with 14 bases left in between. The sorting of naive CD8 T cells used the CD8+CD4-CCR7+CD45RA+ phenotype. This TCR was recovered from a human donor in good health. Some libraries in this study had Jurkat cell RNA spiked in. The sample taken for sequencing was naive CD8+ T cells from blood, with Jurkat cell RNA spiked in. Subset denoted: FACS-sorted CD8+CD4-CCR7+CD45RA+ naive T cells. The genes are TRBV7-2 and TRBJ1-3; D not resolved. CDR3 amino acids: CASSLESADGNTIYF. The DNA for the CDR3 is TGTGCCAGCAGCTTAGAGTCGGCAGATGGGAACACCATATATTTT. The full variable domain, its missing parts supplied by reference TRBV7-2 and TRBJ1-3, is GAGVSQSPSNKVTEKGKDVELRCDPISGHTALYWYRQSLGQGLEFLIYFQGNSAPDKSGLPSDRFSAERTGGSVSTLTIQRTQQEDSAVYLCASSLESADGNTIYFGEGSWLTVV.